Listed below are T cell receptor beta chains from one sample, sequenced in a study of patients and donors after allogeneic stem cell transplantation. TCRdb passed the RT-PCR reads through MiXCR, listing each CDR3 protein once. Among roughly 880,000 distinct CDR3 sequences listed, about a sixth were seen once. The specimen was blood, either unsorted or a sorted T cell fraction (not recorded which). Every receptor here comes from a human donor who was either an allogeneic HSCT recipient or a stem cell or donor lymphocyte infusion donor (not recorded which). It is not recorded whose cells these are; they may come from a transplant donor. Each CDR3 is given with its conserved first and last residue. The D gene is left open where the match is weak. The size of a clone is reported for some rows only, either as once, few or many, or as a class for expanded clones.

j_gene	abundance	v_gene	d_gene	CDR3aa	CDR3nt
TRBJ2-1	few	TRBV7-2	-	CASSLRSGLSSYNEQFF	TGTGCCAGCAGCTTAAGGAGCGGGCTAAGCTCCTACAATGAGCAGTTCTTC
TRBJ1-5	few	TRBV12-3/TRBV12-4	TRBD1	CASGSGTGVIQPQHF	TGTGCCAGCGGGTCAGGGACAGGGGTAATTCAGCCCCAGCATTTT
TRBJ1-1	many	TRBV6-5	TRBD1	CASSYDRAEAFF	TGTGCCAGCAGTTACGACAGGGCCGAAGCTTTCTTT
TRBJ1-6	-	TRBV7-2	-	CASSSQLVQPLHF	TGTGCCAGCAGCTCACAATTAGTGCAGCCCCTCCACTTT
TRBJ1-3	many	TRBV29-1	-	CSVGTISGNTIYF	TGCAGCGTGGGCACGATCTCTGGAAACACCATATATTTT
TRBJ1-5	-	TRBV3-1	-	CASSQTGQKNQPQHF	TGTGCCAGCAGCCAAACGGGGCAGAAAAATCAGCCCCAGCATTTT
TRBJ1-4	few	TRBV12-3/TRBV12-4	-	CASSASVSKKLFF	TGTGCCAGCAGTGCATCGGTTTCGAAAAAACTGTTTTTT
TRBJ1-2	-	TRBV5-1	TRBD1	CASGTGVKWYGYTF	TGCGCCAGCGGAACAGGGGTTAAATGGTATGGCTACACCTTC
TRBJ2-3	few	TRBV25-1	-	CASSEFSAGRQYF	TGTGCCAGCAGTGAATTCTCGGCGGGTCGGCAGTATTTT
TRBJ2-1	few	TRBV7-9	TRBD1	CASSLGTGGFLSNEQFF	TGTGCCAGCAGCTTAGGGACAGGGGGATTCTTAAGCAATGAGCAGTTCTTC
TRBJ1-1	many	TRBV12-3/TRBV12-4	TRBD1	CASSAPGTENTEAFF	TGTGCCAGCAGTGCCCCCGGGACAGAGAACACTGAAGCTTTCTTT
TRBJ2-1	many	TRBV5-1	TRBD2	CASSFIAGGLYNEQFF	TGCGCCAGCAGCTTTATAGCGGGGGGATTGTACAATGAGCAGTTCTTC
TRBJ2-2	-	TRBV7-2	-	CASSPEKVGPGTGELFF	TGTGCCAGCAGCCCAGAGAAGGTGGGGCCGGGCACCGGGGAGCTGTTTTTT
TRBJ2-2	few	TRBV10-3	TRBD1	CAISEHRGQDTGELFF	TGTGCCATCAGTGAGCACAGGGGGCAAGACACCGGGGAGCTGTTTTTT
TRBJ2-2	-	TRBV11-3	TRBD2	CASSRVLAGDTGELFF	TGTGCCAGCAGTCGCGTACTAGCGGGGGACACCGGGGAGCTGTTTTTT
TRBJ1-2	-	TRBV6-2/TRBV6-3	-	CASSYSSSRDPLDYGYTF	TGTGCCAGCAGTTACTCGAGCAGCCGGGATCCGTTGGACTATGGCTACACCTTC
TRBJ1-3	-	TRBV20-1	-	CSARGGTTGNTIYF	TGCAGTGCTAGAGGTGGGACGACTGGAAACACCATATATTTT
TRBJ2-1	-	TRBV7-2	-	CASQGEPLKDNEQFF	TGTGCCAGTCAAGGAGAGCCCTTGAAAGACAATGAGCAGTTCTTC
TRBJ2-6	-	TRBV5-5	-	CASSLGQGRTSGANVLTF	TGTGCCAGCAGCTTGGGCCAGGGAAGGACCTCTGGGGCCAACGTCCTGACTTTC
TRBJ1-1	-	TRBV29-1	-	CSVEGANTEAFF	TGCAGCGTTGAAGGAGCCAATACTGAAGCTTTCTTT
TRBJ2-1	-	TRBV20-1	TRBD2	CSARVDPSGQEQFF	TGCAGTGCTAGAGTGGACCCTAGCGGCCAGGAGCAGTTCTTC
TRBJ2-7	-	TRBV10-3	TRBD1	CAISADRVSYEQYF	TGTGCCATCAGTGCAGACAGGGTCTCCTACGAGCAGTACTTC
TRBJ1-1	few	TRBV12-3/TRBV12-4	TRBD1	CASRKTGENTEAFF	TGTGCCAGCAGGAAGACAGGGGAGAACACTGAAGCTTTCTTT
TRBJ2-2	-	TRBV30	-	CAWRQAPLQNTGELFF	TGTGCCTGGCGACAGGCCCCTCTCCAGAACACCGGGGAGCTGTTTTTT
TRBJ2-1	-	TRBV7-9	TRBD2	CASSFSGGAEDEQFF	TGTGCCAGCAGCTTTAGCGGGGGGGCCGAGGATGAGCAGTTCTTC
TRBJ2-7	few	TRBV6-6	-	CASSYNSPYEQYF	TGTGCCAGCAGTTACAATAGCCCCTACGAGCAGTACTTC
TRBJ2-3	-	TRBV7-8	-	CASSFYRARSTDTQYF	TGTGCCAGCAGCTTTTATCGTGCAAGAAGCACAGATACGCAGTATTTT
TRBJ2-5	many	TRBV11-3	TRBD2	CASSFGLLAAQETQYF	TGTGCCAGCAGCTTTGGGCTACTAGCGGCTCAAGAGACCCAGTACTTC
TRBJ2-7	few	TRBV27	-	CASTPLGTNVGEQYF	TGTGCCAGCACTCCGCTGGGCACCAACGTAGGCGAGCAGTACTTC
TRBJ2-6	-	TRBV11-2	TRBD1	CASSLRGTGGSGANVLTF	TGTGCCAGCAGCTTACGCGGGACAGGGGGCTCTGGGGCCAACGTCCTGACTTTC
TRBJ1-2	few	TRBV27	TRBD1	CASSHTGGAGYTF	TGTGCCAGCAGCCATACAGGGGGCGCGGGCTACACCTTC
TRBJ1-4	-	TRBV7-6	TRBD1	CASSHGDRGNEKLFF	TGTGCCAGCAGCCACGGGGACAGGGGAAATGAAAAACTGTTTTTT
TRBJ2-3	few	TRBV9	TRBD2	CASSVLAVVASTDTQYF	TGTGCCAGCAGCGTACTAGCGGTTGTAGCTAGCACAGATACGCAGTATTTT
TRBJ1-1	few	TRBV25-1	TRBD1	CASQEGGLNTEAFF	TGTGCCAGCCAGGAAGGGGGCCTGAACACTGAAGCTTTCTTT
TRBJ2-7	-	TRBV7-9	TRBD1	CASSNPDRLSYEQYF	TGTGCCAGCAGCAACCCGGACAGGTTATCCTACGAGCAGTACTTC
TRBJ2-1	few	TRBV12-3/TRBV12-4	TRBD2	CASTLAGGIYNEQFF	TGTGCCAGCACCTTAGCGGGAGGGATATACAATGAGCAGTTCTTC
TRBJ1-2	-	TRBV3-1	-	CASSHLNSGYTF	TGTGCCAGCAGCCACCTCAATAGTGGCTACACCTTC
TRBJ2-5	-	TRBV7-8	-	CASSLVYRDLRPKETQYF	TGTGCCAGCAGCTTAGTGTACCGGGACCTCCGCCCGAAAGAGACCCAGTACTTC
TRBJ2-7	few	TRBV6-1	-	CASSRTPPWEQYF	TGTGCCAGCAGTCGGACTCCCCCGTGGGAGCAGTACTTC
TRBJ1-5	few	TRBV5-6	-	CASSGGGVQPQHF	TGTGCCAGCAGCGGGGGGGGCGTTCAGCCCCAGCATTTT
TRBJ2-3	few	TRBV7-9	-	CASTQLLTDTQYF	TGTGCCAGCACTCAACTTTTGACAGATACGCAGTATTTT
TRBJ2-7	-	TRBV29-1	-	CSVPGRVEQYF	TGCAGCGTCCCAGGCAGGGTCGAGCAGTACTTC
TRBJ2-5	few	TRBV5-1	-	CASRKSGQETQYF	TGCGCCAGCAGAAAGTCAGGTCAAGAGACCCAGTACTTC
TRBJ2-3	-	TRBV20-1	-	CSARERLGRTDTQYF	TGCAGTGCTAGGGAAAGACTAGGCCGCACAGATACGCAGTATTTT
TRBJ2-3	-	TRBV13	-	CASSPRVPDTQYF	TGTGCCAGCAGCCCTAGAGTCCCAGATACGCAGTATTTT
TRBJ1-2	few	TRBV12-3/TRBV12-4	-	CASSARLYGYTF	TGTGCCAGCTCTGCCCGTCTCTATGGCTACACCTTC